This T cell receptor (beta chain) was retrieved from a study of tumor and adjacent non-tumor tissue in lung cancer. Study at large: Each sample yielded a few million productive TCRbeta reads on average.

Concerning this clonotype: One end of the junction does not line up with germline, which may come from a read error.

A modified ARM-PCR protocol with three rounds of nested PCR amplified TCRbeta. MiXCR was run by TCRdb on the multiplex PCR reads, yielding one entry per CDR3 protein. Of some 120,000 distinct CDR3 sequences in the sample, around three fifths are singletons; the top ten hold more than 10%. The CDR3 totals 15 residues. Germline CDR1 DFQATT, CDR2 SNEGSKA (reference sequence). No cell sorting was done before RNA was extracted from the tissue. Sequencing was carried out using lung tumor tissue. The chain employs TRBV20-1 and TRBJ2-2; 9 bases map to TRBD1. The sequence derives from a man between 25 and 39 years old with non-small cell lung cancer. The CDR3 bases are TGCAGTGCTACAAGGGACAGGGAGAGGATCGGGGAGTTGTTTTTT. It translates to CSATRDRERIGELFF.